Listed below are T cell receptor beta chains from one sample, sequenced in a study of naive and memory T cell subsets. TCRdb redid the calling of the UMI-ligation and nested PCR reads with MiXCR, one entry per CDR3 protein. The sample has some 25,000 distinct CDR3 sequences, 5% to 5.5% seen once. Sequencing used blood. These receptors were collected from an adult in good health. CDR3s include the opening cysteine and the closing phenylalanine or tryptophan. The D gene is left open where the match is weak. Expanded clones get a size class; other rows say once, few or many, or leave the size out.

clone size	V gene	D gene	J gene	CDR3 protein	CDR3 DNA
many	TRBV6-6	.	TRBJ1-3	CASSYRNTIYF	TGTGCCAGCAGTTACCGAAACACCATATATTTT
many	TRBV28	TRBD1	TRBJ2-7	CASSPTLQGAKQYF	TGTGCCAGCAGTCCAACGTTACAGGGGGCAAAACAGTACTTC
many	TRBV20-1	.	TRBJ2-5	CSAWRIQQETQYF	TGCAGTGCGTGGCGGATTCAACAAGAGACCCAGTACTTC
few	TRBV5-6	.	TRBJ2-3	CASSLGSGADTQYF	TGTGCCAGCAGCTTGGGATCGGGGGCAGATACGCAGTATTTT
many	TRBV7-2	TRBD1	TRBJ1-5	CASSFFPSGTVNQPQHF	TGTGCCAGCAGCTTCTTCCCATCCGGGACAGTCAATCAGCCCCAGCATTTT
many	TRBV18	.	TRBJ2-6	CASSPLAGTSGANVLTF	TGTGCCAGCTCCCCCTTGGCGGGGACCTCTGGGGCCAACGTCCTGACTTTC
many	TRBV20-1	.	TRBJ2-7	CSARAIVPYEQYF	TGCAGCGCCAGGGCTATCGTACCCTACGAGCAGTACTTC
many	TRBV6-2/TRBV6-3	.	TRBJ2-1	CASSYSRQTGYNEQFF	TGTGCCAGCAGTTACTCGCGGCAGACGGGGTACAATGAGCAGTTCTTC
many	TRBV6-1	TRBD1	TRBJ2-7	CASSIPGTGRHEQYF	TGTGCCAGCAGTATACCCGGGACAGGGAGGCACGAGCAGTACTTC
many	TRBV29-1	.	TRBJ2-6	CSVYISGANVLTF	TGCAGCGTTTATATCTCTGGGGCCAACGTCCTGACTTTC
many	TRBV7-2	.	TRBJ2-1	CASSPTGNEQFF	TGTGCCAGCAGCCCGACCGGCAATGAGCAGTTCTTC
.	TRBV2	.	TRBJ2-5	CASRVGQREETQYF	TGTGCCAGCAGAGTGGGCCAAAGAGAAGAGACCCAGTACTTC
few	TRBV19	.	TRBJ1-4	CASSTGLRINEKLFF	TGTGCCAGTAGCACGGGACTGAGGATTAATGAAAAACTGTTTTTT
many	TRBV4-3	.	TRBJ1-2	CASSQDPGTHGYTF	TGCGCCAGCAGCCAAGACCCAGGGACTCATGGCTACACCTTC
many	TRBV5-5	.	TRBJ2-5	CASSLGARNRGETQYF	TGTGCCAGCAGCTTGGGCGCCCGAAATCGGGGGGAGACCCAGTACTTC
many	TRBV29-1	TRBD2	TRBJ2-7	CSVANPPRTSGYEQYF	TGCAGCGTCGCCAATCCGCCTCGGACTAGCGGCTACGAGCAGTACTTC